The subject of this entry is one TCR beta chain. The CDR3 loop spans 14 amino acids. Per the germline V gene, CDR1 is LNHNV and CDR2 is YYDKDF (reference sequence). V lost 5 bases to trimming and J lost 3 bases, with 13 bases between them. The donors, aged roughly 6 to 100, were healthy Caucasians from Russia. This specimen comes from a study of blood T cells in healthy people across ages. Sample-barcoded 5' priming and a J-beta primer mix drove a second PCR of about 7 to 12 cycles. Each cDNA was tagged by a template-switch adaptor containing 12 random nucleotides. TCRdb re-called the 5' RACE reads with MiXCR, one entry per CDR3 protein. Here the sample spans roughly 2 million distinct CDR3 sequences, around 50% being singletons.

Material for sequencing was blood. This receptor was obtained from a woman aged 35 to 49 in good health. The V and J genes are TRBV15 and TRBJ1-1, with a tentative D call TRBD1 (5 bases). CDR3: CATSGRQKYTEAFF. The CDR3 bases are TGTGCCACCAGCGGGCGACAGAAGTACACTGAAGCTTTCTTT.